In its sample, the clone carrying this T cell receptor beta chain was seen a few times. The antigen is undetermined. Other DNA sequences in the sample encode the same CDR3. This sample was taken from a study of cytomegalovirus exposure and HLA in healthy donors. Study summary: An earlier analysis identified 117 million unique TCR beta sequences in about 190 million T cells.

The PCR ran on 60 Vbeta and 13 Jbeta primers. Clones were read by immunoSEQ multiplex PCR, and TCRdb kept only the in-frame ones, dropping some. The sample lists roughly 130,000 clones; 76% were seen once. Germline V gives CDR1 SNHLY, CDR2 FYNNEI. CDR3 length: 12 residues. The germline V and J ends were trimmed by 6 bases and 0 bases, with 6 bases remaining between them. Study-wide findings and caveats: CMV serostatus stood as the only immune exposure information on hand. In the analysis, some V segments, TRBV6-2 and TRBV6-3 included, were excluded as indistinguishable.

Material for sequencing was PBMCs. The chain combines TRBV2 with TRBJ2-7, with D possibly being TRBD1 (5 bases). The source of this sequence is a man aged 35-49 years in good health and CMV-seronegative. The CDR3 region is CASRGDSYEQYF. DNA of the CDR3: TGTGCCAGCAGAGGGGACTCCTACGAGCAGTACTTC.